This T cell receptor beta chain stems from a study of CXCR3-negative and CXCR3-positive naive CD8 T cells. Naive CD8+ T cells showed CD45RO-CCR7+CD27+CD95-. The libraries of TRB cDNA were constructed through 5' RACE using UMI labels. From its re-call of the 5' RACE reads, TCRdb lists each CDR3 protein once, without DNA. There are approximately 89,000 distinct CDR3 sequences in the sample, with approximately 0.5% held by the top ten. With respect to this clonotype: Its antigen remains unknown.

General study results and limits: Similarly elevated diversity marked both naive subsets, with memory CD8+ cells showing far lower diversity. CXCR3-negative naive cells had less hydrophobic TRB CDR3s than did CXCR3-positive naive cells.

The sequencing input was naive CXCR3+ CD8+ T cells from blood. Subset meaning: CD45RO-CCR7+CD27+CD95- naive CD8+ T cells expressing CXCR3 (TNR3+). This clonotype originated in a human donor in good health. Some clones in this sample may be carry-over from other donors' samples.

The CDR3 sequence: CASSQGSGGIEAFF. The rearrangement uses TRBV4-2 and TRBJ1-1. The CDR3 has 14 residues. CDR1 is LGHNA and CDR2 is YNFKEQ in the germline V gene.